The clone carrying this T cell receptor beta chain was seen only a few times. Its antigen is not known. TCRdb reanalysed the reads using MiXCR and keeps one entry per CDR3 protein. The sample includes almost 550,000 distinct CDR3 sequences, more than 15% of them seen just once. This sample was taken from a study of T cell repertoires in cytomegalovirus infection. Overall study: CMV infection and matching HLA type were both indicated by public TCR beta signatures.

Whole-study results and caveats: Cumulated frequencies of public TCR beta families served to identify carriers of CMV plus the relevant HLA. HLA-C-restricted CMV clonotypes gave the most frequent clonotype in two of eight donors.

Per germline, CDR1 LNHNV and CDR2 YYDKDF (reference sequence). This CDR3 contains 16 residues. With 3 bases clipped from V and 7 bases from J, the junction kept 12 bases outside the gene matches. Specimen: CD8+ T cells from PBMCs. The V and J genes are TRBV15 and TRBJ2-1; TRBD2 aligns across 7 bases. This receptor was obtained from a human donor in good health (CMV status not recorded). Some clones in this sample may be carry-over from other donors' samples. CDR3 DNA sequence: TGTGCCACCAGCAGGCCGGCTGCGGGAGCGGGGAATGAGCAGTTCTTC. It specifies CATSRPAAGAGNEQFF. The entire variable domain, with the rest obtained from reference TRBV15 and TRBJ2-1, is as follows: DAMVIQNPRYQVTQFGKPVTLSCSQTLNHNVMYWYQQKSSQAPKLLFHYYDKDFNNEADTPDNFQSRRPNTSFCFLDIRSPGLGDTAMYLCATSRPAAGAGNEQFFGPGTRLTVL.